Below, 24 T cell receptor beta chains from the same sample are listed, as sequenced in a study of regulatory T cells in long-lasting Graves disease. Time point specified: persistent/refractory GD, antithyroid drugs over 5 years with positive TRAb. The TCR library was made from RNA that had been extracted from PBMCs in TRIzol. For TCR beta, libraries came from iRepertoire HTBI primers and Arm-PCR of CDR3 regions. MiXCR was run by TCRdb on the multiplex PCR reads, yielding one entry per CDR3 protein. The data show 350,000 to 500,000 distinct CDR3 sequences, 21% seen once. The sequencing here drew on peripheral blood mononuclear cells (PBMCs), taken when the disease was refractory, from a patient treated with antithyroid drugs. The receptors were sampled from a female donor with Graves disease.

This clonotype was counted between two and nine times. In DNA form, the CDR3 reads TGTGCCAGCAGCCACCTCGGGGGGACCGGGGAGCTGTTTTTT. Its translation: CASSHLGGTGELFF. This chain connects TRBV11-2 to TRBJ2-2, with TRBD2 matching over 7 bases. This CDR3 spans 14 amino acids. CDR1 SGHAT and CDR2 FQNNGV come from the germline V gene. The V segment lost 5 bases and the J segment 5 bases; nucleotides outside the gene matches: 5.

A note on this clonotype: It is likely a read error, because the conserved phenylalanine at the end of the CDR3 is missing. The V call is TRBV10-3, the J call TRBJ1-2; D is undetermined. Looked up from germline, CDR1 is ENHRY and CDR2 is SYGVKD. This CDR3 has 13 amino acids. V dropped 3 bases and J dropped 4 bases, with 9 bases sitting between them. The CDR3 DNA follows: TGTGCCATCAGTGACCCCGGGATCTATGGCTACACCTCC. This translates into CAISDPGIYGYTS.

Ten or more counts support this clonotype. This chain uses TRBV6-1 with TRBJ1-1, with 8 bases lining up with TRBD1. Trimming cost V 6 bases and J 4 bases; bases outside gene matches: 1. The CDR3 is 12 residues long. The V gene's germline CDR1 is MNHNS and CDR2 SASEGT. CDR3 sequence (DNA): TGTGCCAGCAGGGACAGGGTCACTGAAGCTTTCTTT. It yields the protein CASRDRVTEAFF.

This clonotype was recorded many times. The V call is TRBV27, the J call TRBJ2-7; tentatively, D is TRBD1 (6 bases). The CDR3 length is 13 residues. V was trimmed by 6 bases and J by 2 bases, leaving 11 bases between them. Germline V gene sequence: CDR1 MNHEY, CDR2 SMNVEV (reference sequence). DNA for the CDR3: TGTGCCAGCAGCCACGGGACAACCTACGAGCAGTACTTC. The encoded protein is CASSHGTTYEQYF.

This clonotype occurred a few times. The chain has TRBV9 and TRBJ1-2, with no clear D. The CDR3 has 12 residues. Germline V lookup: CDR1 SGDLS, CDR2 YYNGEE. V dropped 0 bases and J dropped 8 bases, with 8 bases sitting between them. DNA of the CDR3: TGTGCCAGCAGCGTAGATAGAAACGGCTACACCTTC. Translation: CASSVDRNGYTF.

V gene TRBV28 combines with J gene TRBJ1-2, with 7 bases identical to TRBD1. The ends lost 5 bases at V and 6 bases at J; junction bases unmatched: 15. Germline CDR1 is MDHEN and CDR2 is SYDVKM. This CDR3 region has 16 residues. The chain's CDR3 is CASSVFGQAVENGYTF. Written as DNA, the CDR3 is TGTGCCAGCAGTGTATTCGGACAGGCCGTTGAGAATGGCTACACCTTC.

Ten or more counts support this clonotype. The CDR3 DNA sequence: TGCAGCGTAGGGGGAGTCGGCCAAGAGACCCAGTACTTC. Protein sequence: CSVGGVGQETQYF. This chain connects TRBV29-1 to TRBJ2-5; perhaps TRBD1 as D (6 bases). Germline values: CDR1 SQVTM, CDR2 ANQGSEA. The CDR3 is 13 amino acids. Trimming pared 6 bases from V and 1 base from J, leaving 12 bases between.

This chain joins TRBV5-4 and TRBJ1-2; D might be TRBD1 (6 bases). This CDR3 region has 13 residues. CDR1 SGHNT and CDR2 YYREEE come from the germline V gene (reference sequence). The V gene lost 3 bases and the J gene lost 3 bases, with 9 bases spanning the gap. The CDR3 loop reads CASSWTEDYGYTF. The CDR3 DNA reads as TGTGCCAGCAGCTGGACAGAAGACTATGGCTACACCTTC.

This clonotype was seen repeatedly, ten times or more. This chain uses TRBV30 with TRBJ1-4; D is uncertain. The germline gives CDR1 GTSNPN, CDR2 SVGIG (reference sequence). V was trimmed by 2 bases and J by 10 bases, leaving 11 bases between them. There are 12 residues in the CDR3. The CDR3 region has the DNA TGTGCCTGGAGTCCCTCCAATCTAAAACTGTTTTTT. This translates into CAWSPSNLKLFF.

The genes are TRBV10-3 and TRBJ2-1; TRBD2 matches at 8 bases. Germline CDR1 ENHRY, CDR2 SYGVKD. V shed 10 bases and J 6 bases; nucleotides not matched to a gene: 2. The CDR3 is made up of 11 amino acids. The CDR3 coding sequence is TGTGCCACAAGCGGGGGCAATGAGCAGTTCTTC. Translation: CATSGGNEQFF.

This clonotype was counted many times. The rearrangement joins TRBV28 to TRBJ2-5; D could derive from TRBD1 or TRBD2 (6 bases each). Germline values: CDR1 MDHEN, CDR2 SYDVKM. V was pared by 3 bases and J by 5 bases, with 13 bases between. This CDR3 has 14 amino acids. The CDR3 nucleotides read TGTGCCAGCAGTTTCGGTCCGGGGGCGGAGACCCAGTACTTC. Translated, it gives CASSFGPGAETQYF.

This clonotype showed up many times. CDR3 nucleotides: TGTGCCAGCAGTGGTCAGGGTTACATGGCCGAGCAGTACTTC. It is translated as CASSGQGYMAEQYF. The chain uses TRBV25-1 and TRBJ2-7, with D maybe TRBD1 (5 bases). The length of the CDR3 is 14 residues. Germline values: CDR1 MGHDK, CDR2 SYGVNS. V lost 4 bases to trimming and J lost 6 bases, with 16 bases between them.

Concerning this clonotype: Here the CDR3 omits its conserved ending phenylalanine or tryptophan, so a read error is the likely source. The chain employs TRBV5-1 and TRBJ2-7, with 8 positions matching TRBD2. The J segment lost 1 base and the V segment lost 3 bases, leaving 6 bases of the junction unmatched. CDR3 length: 15 residues. Per germline, CDR1 SGHRS and CDR2 YFSETQ. In nucleotides, the CDR3 is TGCGCCAGCAGCTCGGGGGGGGAAACATCCTACGAGCAGTACCTC. This gives the protein CASSSGGETSYEQYL.

This clonotype was counted many times. V is TRBV15 and J is TRBJ1-2, with 8 bases lining up with TRBD1. This CDR3 is 15 amino acids long. Per the germline V gene, CDR1 is LNHNV and CDR2 is YYDKDF (reference sequence). Trimming removed 5 bases from V and 4 bases from J; junction bases left unmatched: 9. The CDR3 DNA follows: TGTGCCACCAGCCTTAGACCGACAGGGGTCTATGGCTACACCTTC. Translating gives CATSLRPTGVYGYTF.

This clonotype was counted many times. The CDR3 bases are TGCAGTGCCCCTAGTAGCGGGAGAGCTCAAGAGACCCAGTACTTC. Translating gives CSAPSSGRAQETQYF. The chain carries TRBV20-1 and TRBJ2-5; 9 bases are shared with TRBD2. This CDR3 has 15 residues. CDR1 and CDR2 from the germline V gene are DFQATT and SNEGSKA (reference sequence). V shed 6 bases and J 2 bases; nucleotides not matched to a gene: 10.

The table lists this clonotype with a few counts. The chain couples TRBV5-1 to TRBJ2-5; TRBD1 or TRBD2 may be the D gene (5 bases each). Trimming took off 1 base at V and 5 bases at J, with 15 bases between the two ends. CDR3 size: 15 residues. Germline CDR1 is SGHRS and CDR2 is YFSETQ. Here the CDR3 DNA reads TGCGCCAGCAGCTTGTCAGGGACCCTCCGGGAGACCCAGTACTTC. This translates into CASSLSGTLRETQYF.

This clonotype was counted many times. V usage is TRBV28 and J usage is TRBJ2-1; 11 positions match TRBD2. Germline CDR1 and CDR2: MDHEN and SYDVKM. CDR3 length: 15 amino acids. The V gene end was trimmed by 5 bases and the J gene end by 10 bases; junction bases not matched to a gene: 10. CDR3 amino acids: CASSLPGLAAREQFF. CDR3 coding DNA: TGTGCCAGCAGTCTCCCGGGACTAGCGGCTCGGGAGCAGTTCTTC. The full variable domain, in which reference TRBV28 and TRBJ2-1 provide the parts outside the CDR3, is DVKVTQSSRYLVKRTGEKVFLECVQDMDHENMFWYRQDPGLGLRLIYFSYDVKMKEKGDIPEGYSVSREKKERFSLILESASTNQTSMYLCASSLPGLAAREQFFGPGTRLTVL.

This clonotype was seen at least ten times. The V gene is TRBV27, the J gene TRBJ2-7, with 9 bases that match TRBD2. Germline assignment: CDR1 MNHEY and CDR2 SMNVEV (reference sequence). The CDR3 is 14 amino acids. The ends lost 2 bases at V and 7 bases at J; junction bases unmatched: 6. The CDR3 bases are TGTGCCAGCAGTTTAATAGCGGGAGCCATGGAGCAGTACTTC. Translated: CASSLIAGAMEQYF.

The rearrangement links TRBV28 to TRBJ2-3, with 8 nucleotides matching TRBD2. After removal of 7 bases from V and 9 bases from J, the junction contained 18 bases not matched to a gene. The CDR3 spans 16 residues. Germline V gives CDR1 MDHEN, CDR2 SYDVKM. CDR3 in DNA: TGTGCCAGCACCAGTGGGGGCGCGGGAGGTCCAGCGACGCAGTATTTT. This codes for CASTSGGAGGPATQYF.

The sample holds many counts of this clonotype. The genes are TRBV11-2 and TRBJ1-3, with 7 bases fitting TRBD1. Germline V gene lookup returns CDR1 SGHAT and CDR2 FQNNGV. This CDR3 spans 15 amino acids. Unmatched junction bases numbered 9, after V lost 6 bases and J lost 4 bases. As DNA, the CDR3 is TGTGCCAGCAGGACCTCGGGACAGTTAGGAAACACCATATATTTT. It yields the protein CASRTSGQLGNTIYF. Full variable domain (missing parts from reference TRBV11-2 and TRBJ1-3): EAGVAQSPRYKIIEKRQSVAFWCNPISGHATLYWYQQILGQGPKLLIQFQNNGVVDDSQLPKDRFSAERLKGVDSTLKIQPAKLEDSAVYLCASRTSGQLGNTIYFGEGSWLTVV.

The CDR3 reads CASSNPTGLKTSSGANVLTF. CDR3 bases: TGTGCCAGCTCAAACCCTACGGGACTAAAGACCTCATCTGGGGCCAACGTCCTGACTTTC. This sequence joins TRBV18 and TRBJ2-6, with TRBD2 matching over 7 bases. J gave up 1 base and V 5 bases, and 17 bases lay outside the gene matches. Germline V gene data show CDR1 as KGHSH and CDR2 as LQKENI. This CDR3 is 20 amino acids long. The full variable domain, its missing parts supplied by reference TRBV18 and TRBJ2-6, is NAGVMQNPRHLVRRRGQEARLRCSPMKGHSHVYWYRQLPEEGLKFMVYLQKENIIDESGMPKERFSAEFPKEGPSILRIQQVVRGDSAAYFCASSNPTGLKTSSGANVLTFGAGSRLTVL.

The chain joins TRBV10-3 to TRBJ2-2, with 10 bases that match TRBD1. CDR1 is ENHRY and CDR2 is SYGVKD in the germline V gene. The CDR3 loop spans 14 amino acids. The trim removed 8 bases at V and 4 bases at J, leaving 4 bases unmatched. The DNA for the CDR3 is TGTGCCATCGGGGACAGGGGTGCCACCGGGGAGCTGTTTTTT. Protein: CAIGDRGATGELFF.

J is TRBJ2-1 and V is TRBV29-1, with 8 bases lining up with TRBD1. V gave up 7 bases and J gave up 4 bases; unmatched junction bases: 6. This CDR3 has 13 amino acids. Germline V gene sequence: CDR1 SQVTM, CDR2 ANQGSEA. The DNA of the CDR3 is TGCAGCGCACGGGACAGGTTATACAATGAGCAGTTCTTC. This codes for CSARDRLYNEQFF.

This clonotype was seen once. A much more abundant neighbour one base away suggests this may be a read error. The CDR3 is CASTDLNTQYF. CDR3 nucleotides: TGTGCCAGCACCGACCTGAATACGCAGTATTTT. The chain links TRBV7-9 to TRBJ2-3, with no clear D. The CDR3 runs 11 residues. The V and J ends lost 7 bases and 7 bases respectively, with 9 bases between them. Per germline, CDR1 SEHNR and CDR2 FQNEAQ (reference sequence).